The entry that follows covers one TCR beta chain sequence. An end of the junction differs from the germline gene, which may be a read error. This sample is drawn from a study of blood T cells in healthy people across ages. Next came a second PCR, run for about 6 to 11 cycles, which used a sample-barcoded 5' primer along with a J-beta primer mix. TCRdb called the 5' RACE reads again in MiXCR, with one record for every CDR3 protein. The repertoire holds around 800,000 distinct CDR3 sequences, with 62% as singletons. The CDR3 is made up of 16 amino acids. Germline V gene lookup returns CDR1 MDHEN and CDR2 SYDVKM.

The clonotype was recovered from a man aged 25-45 years in good health. Sequencing input: blood. The V gene is TRBV28, the J gene TRBJ2-1; D might be TRBD1 (6 bases). The CDR3 DNA is TGTGCCACACGCTCCGGTGGGGGCCTCTCCTGCAATGAGCAGTTCTTC. The encoded protein is CATRSGGGLSCNEQFF.